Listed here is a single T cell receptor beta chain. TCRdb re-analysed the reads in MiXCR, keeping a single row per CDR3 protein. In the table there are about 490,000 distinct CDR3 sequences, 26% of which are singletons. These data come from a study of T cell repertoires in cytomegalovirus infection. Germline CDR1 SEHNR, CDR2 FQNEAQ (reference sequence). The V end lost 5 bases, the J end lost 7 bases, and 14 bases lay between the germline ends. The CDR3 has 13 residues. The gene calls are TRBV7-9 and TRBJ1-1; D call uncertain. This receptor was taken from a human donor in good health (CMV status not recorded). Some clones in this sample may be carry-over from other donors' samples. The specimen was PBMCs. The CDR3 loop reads CASSPPRPSEAFF. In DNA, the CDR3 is TGTGCCAGCAGCCCCCCCCGACCCAGTGAAGCTTTCTTT.